The 8 T cell receptor beta chains presented below share a single source sample, sequenced in a study of CD8+CD57+ T cells in acquired aplastic anemia. TCR beta VDJ and CDR3 profiling used genomic DNA as template. MiXCR, applied by TCRdb to the reads, yields one record per CDR3 protein. This sample has about 180,000 distinct CDR3 sequences; about 44% occur once, and the top ten carry 10% to 15%. An expansion of CD8+CD57+ cells by flow cytometry had been shown in patients chosen for sequencing. The sequencing input was sorted CD4+, CD8+, or CD8+CD57+ T cells (not recorded which) from PBMCs. These receptors all come from a human donor with aplastic anemia.

This clonotype was observed a handful of times. This sequence joins TRBV7-8 and TRBJ2-7; 8 nucleotides agree with TRBD2. The germline V gene encodes CDR1 SGHVS and CDR2 FQNEAQ. The CDR3 extends over 14 amino acids. V was pared by 5 bases and J by 7 bases, with 10 bases of the junction left unmatched. Written as DNA, the CDR3 is TGTGCCAGCAGCCCTGGCGGGGGGCGGAGGGAGCAGTACGTC. It specifies CASSPGGGRREQYV.

V is TRBV24-1 and J is TRBJ2-5; 8 positions match TRBD1. The CDR3 has 14 residues. The trim removed 2 bases at V and 7 bases at J, leaving 5 bases unmatched. Germline assignment: CDR1 KGHDR and CDR2 SFDVKD. The DNA for the CDR3 is TGTGCCACCAGTGATTACGGGACAGGAGGGACCCAGTACTTC. Amino acids: CATSDYGTGGTQYF.

This clonotype was recorded at least ten times. This chain connects TRBV29-1 to TRBJ1-5; 8 positions agree with TRBD1. V was pared by 0 bases and J by 3 bases, with 4 bases of the junction left unmatched. The CDR3 is 15 amino acids. Germline-derived CDR1 and CDR2 are SQVTM and ANQGSEA. The CDR3 DNA follows: TGCAGCGTTGAAGATGGGACAGGCCCCAATCAGCCCCAGCATTTT. It codes for CSVEDGTGPNQPQHF.

DNA of the CDR3: TGTGCCAGCCATGGCAGGGGTGGTTCACCCCTCCACTTT. Amino acid sequence: CASHGRGGSPLHF. The chain combines TRBV12-3 or TRBV12-4 with TRBJ1-6; TRBD1 might be the D (6 bases). The CDR3 sequence is 13 residues long. With 8 bases removed from V and 9 bases from J, the gap between germline ends came to 14 bases.

The chain employs TRBV20-1 and TRBJ2-7, with TRBD2 matching over 9 bases. Germline-derived CDR1 and CDR2 are DFQATT and SNEGSKA (reference sequence). The J segment lost 1 base and the V segment lost 2 bases, leaving 9 bases of the junction unmatched. This CDR3 is built from 16 residues. Here the CDR3 DNA reads TGCAGTGCTAGACCATCAAGCGGGAGGCCTTCCTACGAGCAGTACTTC. Amino acid sequence: CSARPSSGRPSYEQYF.

This chain uses TRBV29-1 with TRBJ2-7, with TRBD2 identical over 9 bases. CDR1 and CDR2 from the germline V gene are SQVTM and ANQGSEA. CDR3 length equals 13 residues. V dropped 6 bases and J dropped 8; count of bases not matched to a gene: 11. The CDR3 loop reads CSVRTTSGEKQYF. The DNA of the CDR3 is TGCAGCGTCCGTACGACTAGCGGAGAAAAGCAGTACTTC.

This chain uses TRBV4-2 with TRBJ1-5; D remains unclear. Trimming removed 1 base at V and 4 bases at J, with 11 bases between. CDR3 length: 15 amino acids. Germline V gives CDR1 LGHNA, CDR2 YNFKEQ. CDR3 nucleotide sequence: TGTGCCAGCAGCCAAGGGGTTAGGGTTAATCAGCCCCAGCATTTT. It yields the protein CASSQGVRVNQPQHF.

This clonotype has a single count. A junction boundary mismatches the germline segment, possibly from a read error. The rearrangement joins TRBV19 to TRBJ1-1; D is unresolved. CDR3 length: 11 amino acids. CDR1 LNHDA and CDR2 SQIVND come from the germline V gene (reference sequence). The CDR3 here is CASQFGTEAFF. The CDR3 DNA is TGTGCCAGCCAATTTGGCACTGAGGCTTTCTTT.